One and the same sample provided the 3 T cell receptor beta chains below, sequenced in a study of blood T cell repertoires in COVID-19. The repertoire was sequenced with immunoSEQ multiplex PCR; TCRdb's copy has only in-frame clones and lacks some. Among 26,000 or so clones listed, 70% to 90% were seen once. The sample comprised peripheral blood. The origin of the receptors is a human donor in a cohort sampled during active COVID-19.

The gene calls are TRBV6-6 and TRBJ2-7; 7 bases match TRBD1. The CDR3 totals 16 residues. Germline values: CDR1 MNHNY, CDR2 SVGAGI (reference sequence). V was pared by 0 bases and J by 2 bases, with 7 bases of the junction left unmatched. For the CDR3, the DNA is TGTGCCAGCAGTTACTCCCCGGGGACAGCAACCTACGAGCAGTACTTC. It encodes CASSYSPGTATYEQYF.

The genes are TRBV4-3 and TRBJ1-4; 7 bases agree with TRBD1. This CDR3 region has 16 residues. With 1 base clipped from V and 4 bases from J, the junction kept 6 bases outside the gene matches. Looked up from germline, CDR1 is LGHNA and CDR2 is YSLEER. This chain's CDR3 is CASSQATGTFNEKLFF. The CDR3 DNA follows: TGCGCCAGCAGCCAAGCGACAGGGACCTTTAATGAAAAACTGTTTTTT.

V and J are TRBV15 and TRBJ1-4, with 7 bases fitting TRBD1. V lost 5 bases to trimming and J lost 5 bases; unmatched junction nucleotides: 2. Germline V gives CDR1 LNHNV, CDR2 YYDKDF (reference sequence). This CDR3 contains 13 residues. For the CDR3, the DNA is TGTGCCACCAGCTTGGACAGGAATGAAAAACTGTTTTTT. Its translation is CATSLDRNEKLFF.